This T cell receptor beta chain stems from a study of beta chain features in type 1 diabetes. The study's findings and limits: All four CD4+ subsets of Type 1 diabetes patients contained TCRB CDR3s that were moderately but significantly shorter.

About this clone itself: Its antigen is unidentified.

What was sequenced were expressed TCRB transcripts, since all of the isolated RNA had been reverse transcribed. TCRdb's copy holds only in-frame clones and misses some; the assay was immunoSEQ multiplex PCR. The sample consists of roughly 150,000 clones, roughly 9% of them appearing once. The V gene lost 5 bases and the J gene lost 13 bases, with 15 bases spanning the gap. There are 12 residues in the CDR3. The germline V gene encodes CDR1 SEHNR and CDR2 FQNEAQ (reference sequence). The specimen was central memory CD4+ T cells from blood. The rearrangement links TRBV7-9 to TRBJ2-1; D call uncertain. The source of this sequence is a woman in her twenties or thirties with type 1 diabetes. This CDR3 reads CASSPAVILQFF. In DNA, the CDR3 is TGTGCCAGCAGCCCCGCCGTCATACTTCAGTTCTTC.